The 5 T cell receptor beta chains given below trace back to one sample, sequenced in a study of cytomegalovirus exposure and HLA in healthy donors. The PCR contained 60 Vbeta and 13 Jbeta primers. Clones were sequenced by immunoSEQ multiplex PCR, and TCRdb holds only the in-frame ones, with some missing. The sample has 150,000 to 250,000 clones; around 85% are singletons. Sequencing input: PBMCs. The receptors come from a woman aged 45-60 years in good health and CMV-seronegative.

The V call is TRBV13, the J call TRBJ1-2; D is unclear. The V gene's germline CDR1 is PRHDT and CDR2 FYEKMQ (reference sequence). Deletions cut 1 base from V and 5 bases from J, with 11 bases between. This CDR3 is 14 amino acids long. This CDR3 is CASSLEGEEYGYTF. In DNA form, the CDR3 reads TGTGCCAGCAGCTTAGAAGGTGAGGAGTATGGCTACACCTTC.

The chain carries TRBV5-1 and TRBJ1-3; D is ambiguous. Germline V gene sequence: CDR1 SGHRS, CDR2 YFSETQ. V gave up 2 bases and J gave up 3 bases, with 3 bases separating them. The length of the CDR3 is 12 residues. The CDR3 nucleotides are TGCGCCAGCAGCTTCAATGGAAACACCATATATTTT. It specifies CASSFNGNTIYF. The full variable domain, completed using reference TRBV5-1 and TRBJ1-3, is KAGVTQTPRYLIKTRGQQVTLSCSPISGHRSVSWYQQTPGQGLQFLFEYFSETQRNKGNFPGRFSGRQFSNSRSEMNVSTLELGDSALYLCASSFNGNTIYFGEGSWLTVV.

The rearrangement joins TRBV28 to TRBJ2-2; D not certain. The CDR3 has 15 amino acids. The V gene's germline CDR1 is MDHEN and CDR2 SYDVKM. The ends were cut back, 7 bases at V and 2 bases at J, with 14 bases in the middle. CDR3 in DNA: TGTGCCAGCACTCCCTCTACTCAAAACACCGGGGAGCTGTTTTTT. Amino acid sequence: CASTPSTQNTGELFF.

The rearrangement links TRBV27 to TRBJ2-1; TRBD2 matches 9 bases. The CDR3 loop spans 13 amino acids. V trimming: 6 bases; J trimming: 7 bases; junction bases outside the gene matches: 4. The germline V gene has CDR1 MNHEY and CDR2 SMNVEV (reference sequence). CDR3 in amino acids: CASSSTSGNEQFF. CDR3 in DNA: TGTGCCAGCAGCTCTACTAGCGGGAATGAGCAGTTCTTC.

This chain links TRBV7-2 with TRBJ2-3; D ambiguous. V shed 6 bases and J shed 4 bases, with 8 bases lying between them. The CDR3 runs 12 residues. The germline gives CDR1 SGHTA, CDR2 FQGNSA. CDR3 DNA sequence: TGTGCCAGCAGTCAGTATGCAGATACGCAGTATTTT. Translated, it gives CASSQYADTQYF. Based on the CDR3 plus reference TRBV7-2 and TRBJ2-3, the full variable domain is GAGVSQSPSNKVTEKGKDVELRCDPISGHTALYWYRQSLGQGLEFLIYFQGNSAPDKSGLPSDRFSAERTGGSVSTLTIQRTQQEDSAVYLCASSQYADTQYFGPGTRLTVL.